The 8 T cell receptor beta chains below come from one sample, sequenced in a study of T cell responses to AZD1222 COVID-19 vaccine. TCRdb's copy holds only in-frame clones and misses some; the assay was immunoSEQ multiplex PCR. The sample has 150,000 to 200,000 clones, 90% seen once. This material consisted of peripheral blood, taken on day 0 of AZD1222 vaccination. Source of these receptors: an adult in good health.

This chain uses TRBV5-1 with TRBJ2-3; the D gene is possibly TRBD2 (6 bases). The germline V gene encodes CDR1 SGHRS and CDR2 YFSETQ. CDR3 size: 15 residues. V lost 2 bases and J lost 2, with 12 bases in between. For the CDR3, the DNA is TGCGCCAGCAGCTTCACAGGCGGGGACACAGATACGCAGTATTTT. It yields the protein CASSFTGGDTDTQYF.

The chain carries TRBV19 and TRBJ1-2, with 8 bases matching TRBD1. Germline assignment: CDR1 LNHDA and CDR2 SQIVND (reference sequence). The CDR3 is 17 residues long. V trimming: 4 bases; J trimming: 4 bases; junction bases outside the gene matches: 14. CDR3 in DNA: TGTGCCAGTAGTACAGCCGGGACAGGAGCCGCACTCTATGGCTACACCTTC. Its protein product is CASSTAGTGAALYGYTF.

The CDR3 is CASRGGRGYTF. In nucleotides, the CDR3 is TGTGCCAGCAGAGGGGGCCGAGGCTACACCTTC. The chain joins TRBV12-3 or TRBV12-4 to TRBJ1-2; 7 bases match TRBD1. This CDR3 has 11 amino acids. The junction had 3 bases not matched to a gene; V was cut back by 6 bases and J by 8 bases.

This chain's CDR3 is CASSRRGTTGAAGALHF. The DNA of the CDR3 is TGTGCCAGCAGCCGCCGTGGTACGACAGGGGCCGCTGGGGCCCTCCACTTT. The J gene is TRBJ1-6, the V gene TRBV3-1 (or the pseudogene TRBV3-2); 8 positions match TRBD1. Trimming removed 4 bases from V and 14 bases from J; junction bases left unmatched: 19. Per the germline V gene, CDR1 is LGHDT and CDR2 is YNNKEL (reference sequence). The length of the CDR3 is 17 residues.

This clone has just one count. The V call is TRBV25-1, the J call TRBJ1-1; D may be TRBD1 (5 bases). The germline V and J ends were trimmed by 0 bases and 13 bases, with 21 bases remaining between them. Germline values: CDR1 MGHDK, CDR2 SYGVNS. This CDR3 has 15 residues. For the CDR3, the DNA is TGTGCCAGCAGTGAATACCTAGGACACCAACCGGTGGATTTCTTT. Amino acid sequence: CASSEYLGHQPVDFF.

The CDR3 DNA follows: TGTGCCAGTAGTAATTTTGGCGCAGGGAGCGGAGATACGCAGTATTTT. Its translation: CASSNFGAGSGDTQYF. The chain links TRBV19 to TRBJ2-3; the D gene could be TRBD1 or TRBD2 (5 bases each). With 4 bases removed from V and 5 bases from J, the gap between germline ends came to 19 bases. CDR1 LNHDA and CDR2 SQIVND come from the germline V gene (reference sequence). There are 16 residues in the CDR3.

The chain recombines TRBV19 with TRBJ1-5; D is unclear. V gave up 5 bases and J gave up 4 bases, with 9 bases separating them. The CDR3 spans 13 residues. Germline-derived CDR1 and CDR2 are LNHDA and SQIVND (reference sequence). CDR3 nucleotide sequence: TGTGCCAGTAGTGGGCTGGGGAATCAGCCCCAGCATTTT. It translates to CASSGLGNQPQHF.

This clone was recorded once. The CDR3 nucleotides are TGCGCCAGCAGCCAAGGGTGGCAGGGAACTAATGAAAAACTGTTTTTT. It yields the protein CASSQGWQGTNEKLFF. The rearrangement joins TRBV4-3 to TRBJ1-4; TRBD1 might be the D (5 bases). Trimming removed 1 base from V and 1 base from J, with 10 bases in between. This CDR3 is built from 16 residues. Germline V gives CDR1 LGHNA, CDR2 YSLEER.